This T cell receptor beta chain was sequenced in a study of T-cell memory formation after mild COVID-19. Overall study results and limits: Researchers could not confirm that second-wave clones peaking on day 37 targeted SARS-CoV-2. Contracting clones from day 15 to 85 showed balanced CD4/CD8; later expanders favored CD4+. Cross-reactive memory seemingly joined, as some responding clones were found in pre-infection memory.

UMIs and sample barcodes were carried by the TCR alpha and TCR beta cDNA libraries that 5'RACE produced using constant-segment primers. TCRdb independently ran MiXCR on the 5' RACE reads; one entry per CDR3 protein. The table records some 150,000 distinct CDR3 sequences, about 5.5% of them present only once. This clonotype was detected many times. The antigen is undetermined. The TCR originated in an adult woman who had mild COVID-19 (a few samples of this study predate the infection). Cell type and time point are not known. The sequenced material came from PBMCs or a T cell subset sorted from them (not recorded which).

Written as DNA, the CDR3 is TGTGCCACCAGCGAGGACAGGTTTCACCGTCAGCCCCAGCATTTT. As protein: CATSEDRFHRQPQHF. The chain recombines TRBV15 with TRBJ1-5; TRBD1 matches 7 bases. Germline V lookup: CDR1 LNHNV, CDR2 YYDKDF (reference sequence). V shed 5 bases, J shed 6 bases, and the junction held 10 bases outside the gene matches. The CDR3 loop spans 15 amino acids.